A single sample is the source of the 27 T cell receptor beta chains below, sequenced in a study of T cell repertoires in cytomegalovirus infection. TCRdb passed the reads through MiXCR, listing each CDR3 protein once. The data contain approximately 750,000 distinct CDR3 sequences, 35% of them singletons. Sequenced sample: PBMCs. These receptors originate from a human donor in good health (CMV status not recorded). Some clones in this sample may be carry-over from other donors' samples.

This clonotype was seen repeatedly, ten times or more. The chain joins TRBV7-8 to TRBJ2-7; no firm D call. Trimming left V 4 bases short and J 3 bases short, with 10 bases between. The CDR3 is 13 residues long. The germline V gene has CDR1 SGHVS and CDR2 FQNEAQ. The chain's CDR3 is CASSSPWGYEQYF. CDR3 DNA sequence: TGTGCCAGCAGCTCGCCTTGGGGCTACGAGCAGTACTTC. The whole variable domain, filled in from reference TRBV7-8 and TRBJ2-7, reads GAGVSQSPRYKVAKRGQDVALRCDPISGHVSLFWYQQALGQGPEFLTYFQNEAQLDKSGLPSDRFFAERPEGSVSTLKIQRTQQEDSAVYLCASSSPWGYEQYFGPGTRLTVT.

In DNA, the CDR3 is TGTGCCAGCAGCTTAGCCCCCACAGGGCATGTGTCCGGGGAGCTGTTTTTT. This gives the protein CASSLAPTGHVSGELFF. V and J are TRBV11-3 and TRBJ2-2, with D possibly matching TRBD1 (6 bases). V was clipped by 1 base and J by 6 bases, with 18 bases between them. Per germline, CDR1 SGHNT and CDR2 YENEEA. This CDR3 region has 17 residues.

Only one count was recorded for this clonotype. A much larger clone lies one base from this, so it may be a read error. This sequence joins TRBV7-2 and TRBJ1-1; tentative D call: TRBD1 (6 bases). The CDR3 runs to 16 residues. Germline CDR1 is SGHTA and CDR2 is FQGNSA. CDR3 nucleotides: TGTGCCAGCAGCTTAAGGGGGTCTGGAGAGTATACTGAAACTTTCTTT. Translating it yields CASSLRGSGEYTETFF.

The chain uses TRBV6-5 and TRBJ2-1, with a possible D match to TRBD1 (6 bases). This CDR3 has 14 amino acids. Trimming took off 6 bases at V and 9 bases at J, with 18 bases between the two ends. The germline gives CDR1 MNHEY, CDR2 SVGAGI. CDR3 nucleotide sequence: TGTGCCAGCAGAGCCAGGACAGAACGTAGTGAGCAGTTCTTC. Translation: CASRARTERSEQFF.

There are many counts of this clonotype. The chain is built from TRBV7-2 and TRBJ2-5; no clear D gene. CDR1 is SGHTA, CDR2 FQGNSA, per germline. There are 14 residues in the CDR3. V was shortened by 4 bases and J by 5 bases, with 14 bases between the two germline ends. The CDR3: CASSSAGPGETQYF. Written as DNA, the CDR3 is TGTGCCAGCAGCTCAGCCGGGCCTGGGGAGACCCAGTACTTC.

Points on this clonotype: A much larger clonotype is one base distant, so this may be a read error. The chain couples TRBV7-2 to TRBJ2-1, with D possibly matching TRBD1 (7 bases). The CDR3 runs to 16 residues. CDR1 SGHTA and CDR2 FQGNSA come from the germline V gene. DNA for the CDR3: TGTTCCAGCAGCTTAGTCTCCAGGGGGGCTATCAATGAGCAGTTCTTC. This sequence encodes CSSSLVSRGAINEQFF. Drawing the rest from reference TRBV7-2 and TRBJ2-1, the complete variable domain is GAGVSQSPSNKVTEKGKDVELRCDPISGHTALYWYRQSLGQGLEFLIYFQGNSAPDKSGLPSDRFSAERTGGSVSTLTIQRTQQEDSAVYLCSSSLVSRGAINEQFFGPGTRLTVL.

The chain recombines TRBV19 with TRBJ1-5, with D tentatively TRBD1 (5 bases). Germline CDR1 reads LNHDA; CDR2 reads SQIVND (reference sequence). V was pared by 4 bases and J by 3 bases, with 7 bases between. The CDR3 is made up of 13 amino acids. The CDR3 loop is CASSKQVNQPQHF. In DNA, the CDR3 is TGTGCCAGTAGTAAACAGGTCAATCAGCCCCAGCATTTT.

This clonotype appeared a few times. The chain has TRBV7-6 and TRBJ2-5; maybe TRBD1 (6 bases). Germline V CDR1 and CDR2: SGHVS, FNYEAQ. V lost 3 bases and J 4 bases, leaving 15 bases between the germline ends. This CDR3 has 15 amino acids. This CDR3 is CASSFPNGGPETQYF. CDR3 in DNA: TGTGCCAGCAGCTTCCCCAATGGGGGCCCAGAGACCCAGTACTTC. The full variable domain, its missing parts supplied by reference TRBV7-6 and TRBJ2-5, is GAGVSQSPRYKVTKRGQDVALRCDPISGHVSLYWYRQALGQGPEFLTYFNYEAQQDKSGLPNDRFSAERPEGSISTLTIQRTEQRDSAMYRCASSFPNGGPETQYFGPGTRLLVL.

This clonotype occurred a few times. As DNA, the CDR3 is TGCGCCAGCAGCCTGGGACGGAAGGTCGACGAGCAGTACTTC. It is translated as CASSLGRKVDEQYF. The V and J genes are TRBV5-1 and TRBJ2-7; either TRBD1 or TRBD2 may fit D (5 bases each). The CDR3 is 14 amino acids. V shed 4 bases and J shed 5 bases, with 16 bases lying between them. Germline V CDR1 and CDR2: SGHRS, YFSETQ. The full variable domain, completed using reference TRBV5-1 and TRBJ2-7, is KAGVTQTPRYLIKTRGQQVTLSCSPISGHRSVSWYQQTPGQGLQFLFEYFSETQRNKGNFPGRFSGRQFSNSRSEMNVSTLELGDSALYLCASSLGRKVDEQYFGPGTRLTVT.

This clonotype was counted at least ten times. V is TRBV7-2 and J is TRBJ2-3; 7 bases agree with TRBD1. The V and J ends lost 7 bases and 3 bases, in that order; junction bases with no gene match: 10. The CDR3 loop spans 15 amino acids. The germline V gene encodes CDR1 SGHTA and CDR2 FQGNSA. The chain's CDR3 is CASKHRDSQTDTQYF. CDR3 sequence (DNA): TGTGCCAGCAAACACAGGGACAGCCAAACAGATACGCAGTATTTT.

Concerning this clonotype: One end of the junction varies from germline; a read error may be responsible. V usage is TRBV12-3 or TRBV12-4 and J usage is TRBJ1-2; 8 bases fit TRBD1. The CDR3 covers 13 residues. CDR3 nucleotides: TGTGCCAGCAGTGGACAGGGCTTCTATGGCGACACCTTC. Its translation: CASSGQGFYGDTF.

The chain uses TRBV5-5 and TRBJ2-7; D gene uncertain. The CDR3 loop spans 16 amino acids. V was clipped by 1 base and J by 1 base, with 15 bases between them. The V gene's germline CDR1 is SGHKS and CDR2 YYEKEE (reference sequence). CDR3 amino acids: CASSLSSSKRSYEQYF. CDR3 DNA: TGTGCCAGCAGCTTGTCCAGCTCAAAGAGGTCCTACGAGCAGTACTTC.

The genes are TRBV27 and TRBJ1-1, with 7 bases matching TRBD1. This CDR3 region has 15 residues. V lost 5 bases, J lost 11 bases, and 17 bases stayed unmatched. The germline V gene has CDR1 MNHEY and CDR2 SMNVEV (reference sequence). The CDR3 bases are TGTGCCAGCAGTACCCAGAGACAGGGTGGTTTCGAGGCTTTCTTT. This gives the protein CASSTQRQGGFEAFF.

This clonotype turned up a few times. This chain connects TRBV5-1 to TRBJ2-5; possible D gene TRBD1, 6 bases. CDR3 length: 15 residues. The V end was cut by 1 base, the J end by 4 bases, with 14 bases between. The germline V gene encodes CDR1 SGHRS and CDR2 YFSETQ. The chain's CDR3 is CASSLRGLGGETQYF. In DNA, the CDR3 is TGCGCCAGCAGCTTGAGAGGTCTAGGGGGAGAGACCCAGTACTTC.

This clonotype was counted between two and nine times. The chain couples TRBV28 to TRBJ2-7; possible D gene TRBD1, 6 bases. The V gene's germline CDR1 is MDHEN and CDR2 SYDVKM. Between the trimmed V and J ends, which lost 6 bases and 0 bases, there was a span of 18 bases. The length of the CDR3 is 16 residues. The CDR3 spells CASRRGGAAPSYEQYF. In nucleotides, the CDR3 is TGTGCCAGCAGGAGAGGGGGAGCGGCCCCCTCCTACGAGCAGTACTTC.

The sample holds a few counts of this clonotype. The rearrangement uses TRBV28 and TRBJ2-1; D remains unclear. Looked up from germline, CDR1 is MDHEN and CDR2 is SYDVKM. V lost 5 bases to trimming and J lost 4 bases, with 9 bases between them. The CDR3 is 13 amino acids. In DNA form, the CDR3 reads TGTGCCAGCAGTGCCAAATGGTACAATGAGCAGTTCTTC. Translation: CASSAKWYNEQFF.

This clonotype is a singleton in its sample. The CDR3 protein is CATLDKQNTEAFF. The CDR3 DNA sequence: TGTGCCACTTTGGACAAGCAGAACACTGAAGCTTTCTTT. The chain links TRBV19 to TRBJ1-1, with D perhaps matching TRBD1 (5 bases). The length of the CDR3 is 13 residues. CDR1 is LNHDA and CDR2 is SQIVND in the germline V gene (reference sequence). With 10 bases removed from V and 1 base from J, the gap between germline ends came to 13 bases.

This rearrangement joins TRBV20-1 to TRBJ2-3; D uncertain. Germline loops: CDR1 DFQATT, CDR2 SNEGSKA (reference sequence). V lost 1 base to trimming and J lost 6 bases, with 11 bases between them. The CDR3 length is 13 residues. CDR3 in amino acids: CSARAPASDTQYF. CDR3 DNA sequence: TGCAGTGCTAGAGCCCCAGCGTCGGATACGCAGTATTTT.

The CDR3 DNA sequence: TGCGCCAGCAGCCAAGACAGGACGCTAAAATTCTATGGCTACACCTTC. Amino acid sequence: CASSQDRTLKFYGYTF. The V gene is TRBV4-1, the J gene TRBJ1-2; D gene uncertain. CDR3 length equals 16 residues. V was clipped by 0 bases and J by 4 bases, with 15 bases between them. Germline values: CDR1 MGHRA, CDR2 YSYEKL.

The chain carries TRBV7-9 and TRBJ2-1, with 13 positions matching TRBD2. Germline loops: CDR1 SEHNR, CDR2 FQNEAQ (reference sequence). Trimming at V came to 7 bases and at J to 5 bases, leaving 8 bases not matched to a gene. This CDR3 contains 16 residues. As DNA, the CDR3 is TGTGCCAGCATCGGTGCCGGGACTAGCGGGGACAATGAGCAGTTCTTC. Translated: CASIGAGTSGDNEQFF.

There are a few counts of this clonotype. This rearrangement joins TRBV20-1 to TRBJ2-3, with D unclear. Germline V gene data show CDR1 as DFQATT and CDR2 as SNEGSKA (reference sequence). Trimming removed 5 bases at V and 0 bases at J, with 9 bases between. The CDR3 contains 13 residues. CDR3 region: CSARRPSTDTQYF. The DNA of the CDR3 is TGCAGTGCTCGGCGTCCTAGCACAGATACGCAGTATTTT.

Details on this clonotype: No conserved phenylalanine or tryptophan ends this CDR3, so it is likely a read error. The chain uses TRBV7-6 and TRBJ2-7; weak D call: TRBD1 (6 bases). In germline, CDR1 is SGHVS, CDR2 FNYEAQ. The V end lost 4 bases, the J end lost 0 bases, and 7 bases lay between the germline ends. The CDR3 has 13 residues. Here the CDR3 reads CASSYRDSYEQYL. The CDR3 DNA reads TGTGCCAGCAGCTACAGGGACTCCTACGAGCAGTACTTA.

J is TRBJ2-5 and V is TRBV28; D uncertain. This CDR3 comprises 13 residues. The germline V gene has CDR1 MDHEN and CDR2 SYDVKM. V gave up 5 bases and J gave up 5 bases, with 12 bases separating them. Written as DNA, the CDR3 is TGTGCCAGCAGTCCCAGGACCAGGGAGACCCAGTACTTC. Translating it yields CASSPRTRETQYF.

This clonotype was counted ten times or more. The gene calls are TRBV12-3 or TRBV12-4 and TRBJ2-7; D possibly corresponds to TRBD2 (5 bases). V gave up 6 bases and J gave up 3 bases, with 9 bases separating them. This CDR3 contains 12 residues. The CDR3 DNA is TGTGCCAGCAGCCCCGCGGGCTACGAGCAGTACTTC. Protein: CASSPAGYEQYF.

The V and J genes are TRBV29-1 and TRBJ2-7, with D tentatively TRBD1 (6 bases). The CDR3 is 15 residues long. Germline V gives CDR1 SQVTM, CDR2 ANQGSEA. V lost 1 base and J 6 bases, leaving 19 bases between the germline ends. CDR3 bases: TGCAGCGTTGAAGGTACTCATCCTCTCAGGGGCGAGCAGTACTTC. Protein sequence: CSVEGTHPLRGEQYF.

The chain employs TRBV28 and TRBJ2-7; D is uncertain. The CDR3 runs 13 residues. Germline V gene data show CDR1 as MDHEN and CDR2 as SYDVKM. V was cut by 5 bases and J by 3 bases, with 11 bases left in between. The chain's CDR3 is CASSALPYYEQYF. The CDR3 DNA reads TGTGCCAGCAGTGCCCTACCATACTACGAGCAGTACTTC.

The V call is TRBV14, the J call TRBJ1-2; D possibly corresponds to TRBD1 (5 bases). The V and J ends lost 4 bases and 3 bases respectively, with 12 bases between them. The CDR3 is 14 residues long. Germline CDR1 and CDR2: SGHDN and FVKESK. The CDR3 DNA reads TGTGCCAGCAGCCCGTATGGGACGTACTATGGCTACACCTTC. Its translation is CASSPYGTYYGYTF. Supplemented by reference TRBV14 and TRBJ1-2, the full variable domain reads EAGVTQFPSHSVIEKGQTVTLRCDPISGHDNLYWYRRVMGKEIKFLLHFVKESKQDESGMPNNRFLAERTGGTYSTLKVQPAELEDSGVYFCASSPYGTYYGYTFGSGTRLTVV.